One and the same sample provided the 11 T cell receptor beta chains below, sequenced in a study of shared clonotypes between healthy human individuals. Repertoires were generated with immunoSEQ multiplex PCR, while TCRdb's copy carries only in-frame clones and drops some. The table lists about a million clones, around 75% of them singletons. Sequenced material: memory CD4+ T cells sorted from blood. Subset of the sample: CD45RA-negative fraction. The origin of the receptors is a man between 18 and 29 years old in good health.

V usage is TRBV11-1 and J usage is TRBJ2-5; D is tentatively TRBD1 or TRBD2 (5 bases each). V dropped 1 base and J dropped 5 bases, with 11 bases sitting between them. Germline lookup yields CDR1 SGHAT and CDR2 FQDESV (reference sequence). The length of the CDR3 is 14 residues. CDR3 sequence reads: CASSLVGAGETQYF. The DNA for the CDR3 is TGTGCCAGCAGCTTAGTCGGGGCGGGCGAGACCCAGTACTTC.

The chain employs TRBV10-3 and TRBJ1-1, with TRBD1 as a possible D gene (5 bases). CDR3 size: 14 residues. V was cut by 6 bases and J by 2 bases, with 13 bases left in between. Per the germline V gene, CDR1 is ENHRY and CDR2 is SYGVKD. CDR3 residues: CAIRTTGDNTEAFF. In nucleotides, the CDR3 is TGTGCCATCAGGACCACAGGTGATAACACTGAAGCTTTCTTT.

The CDR3 DNA sequence: TGTGCCAGCAGTCAACTAGCGGGAGGAGAGACCCAGTACTTC. It codes for CASSQLAGGETQYF. The chain recombines TRBV7-9 with TRBJ2-5, with TRBD2 identical over 12 bases. Per the germline V gene, CDR1 is SEHNR and CDR2 is FQNEAQ (reference sequence). The CDR3 is 14 amino acids. V shed 6 bases and J 4 bases; nucleotides not matched to a gene: 3.

The rearrangement links TRBV18 to TRBJ1-2; tentative D call: TRBD1 (5 bases). Germline CDR1 reads KGHSH; CDR2 reads LQKENI. The V and J ends lost 4 bases and 7 bases respectively, with 16 bases between them. CDR3 size: 14 residues. The CDR3 protein is CASSQEGHGAGYTF. The CDR3 DNA reads TGTGCCAGCTCACAGGAAGGCCACGGGGCTGGCTACACCTTC.

V gene TRBV7-8 combines with J gene TRBJ1-2; D gene unclear. The CDR3 runs to 13 residues. With 5 bases removed from V and 0 bases from J, the gap between germline ends came to 7 bases. Germline lookup yields CDR1 SGHVS and CDR2 FQNEAQ. The CDR3 sequence: CASSLRANYGYTF. CDR3 nucleotide sequence: TGTGCCAGCAGCCTTCGGGCTAACTATGGCTACACCTTC.

This chain connects TRBV4-1 to TRBJ1-1, with D tentatively TRBD1 (5 bases). The germline V gene has CDR1 MGHRA and CDR2 YSYEKL. The V and J ends lost 1 base and 2 bases respectively, with 11 bases between them. The CDR3 is 15 amino acids. In DNA form, the CDR3 reads TGCGCCAGCAGCCAAGGGGGGATATACAACACTGAAGCTTTCTTT. It specifies CASSQGGIYNTEAFF.

The V call is TRBV11-2, the J call TRBJ2-5, with TRBD1 matching 7 bases. Germline-derived CDR1 and CDR2 are SGHAT and FQNNGV. The J segment lost 2 bases and the V segment lost 5 bases, leaving 5 bases of the junction unmatched. CDR3 length: 14 amino acids. The CDR3 bases are TGTGCCAGCAGCCGAGGGGACAGACAAGAGACCCAGTACTTC. It yields the protein CASSRGDRQETQYF.

The chain recombines TRBV18 with TRBJ2-5; the D is unclear. V shed 3 bases and J shed 7 bases, with 9 bases lying between them. CDR1 is KGHSH, CDR2 LQKENI, per germline. The CDR3 is 12 residues long. The CDR3 is CASSPQEGTQYF. Written as DNA, the CDR3 is TGTGCCAGCTCACCGCAGGAAGGGACCCAGTACTTC.

The chain has TRBV14 and TRBJ2-5, with D uncertain. Trimming took 0 bases from V and 5 from J, leaving 16 bases between them. This CDR3 contains 16 residues. Germline loops: CDR1 SGHDN, CDR2 FVKESK. CDR3 coding DNA: TGTGCCAGCAGCCAAGATCGAAGGACGTCCGGGGAGACCCAGTACTTC. It encodes CASSQDRRTSGETQYF.

The gene calls are TRBV11-2 and TRBJ2-3; D might be TRBD2 (6 bases). The length of the CDR3 is 16 residues. The V end was cut by 2 bases, the J end by 0 bases, with 12 bases between. Germline values: CDR1 SGHAT, CDR2 FQNNGV. The CDR3 spells CASSLRSSGSTDTQYF. The CDR3 region has the DNA TGTGCCAGCAGCTTAAGGTCGAGCGGGAGCACAGATACGCAGTATTTT.

The chain employs TRBV9 and TRBJ2-1; 9 nucleotides line up with TRBD2. There are 15 residues in the CDR3. Germline CDR1 and CDR2: SGDLS and YYNGEE. V was pared by 3 bases and J by 0 bases, with 1 base of the junction left unmatched. The CDR3 nucleotides are TGTGCCAGCAGCGCAGCGGGAGGCTCCTACAATGAGCAGTTCTTC. It codes for CASSAAGGSYNEQFF.